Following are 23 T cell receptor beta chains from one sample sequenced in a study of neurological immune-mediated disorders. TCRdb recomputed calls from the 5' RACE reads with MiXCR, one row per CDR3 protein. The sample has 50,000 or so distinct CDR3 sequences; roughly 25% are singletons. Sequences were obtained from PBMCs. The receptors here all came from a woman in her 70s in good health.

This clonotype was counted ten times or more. DNA for the CDR3: TGTGCCAGCAGCTTAGGCGGCTGGGCTAGCGGATACAATGAGCAGTTCTTC. Protein sequence: CASSLGGWASGYNEQFF. This chain joins TRBV7-2 and TRBJ2-1, with 7 bases that match TRBD2. V dropped 1 base and J dropped 4; count of bases not matched to a gene: 10. The CDR3 covers 17 residues. CDR1 and CDR2 from the germline V gene are SGHTA and FQGNSA.

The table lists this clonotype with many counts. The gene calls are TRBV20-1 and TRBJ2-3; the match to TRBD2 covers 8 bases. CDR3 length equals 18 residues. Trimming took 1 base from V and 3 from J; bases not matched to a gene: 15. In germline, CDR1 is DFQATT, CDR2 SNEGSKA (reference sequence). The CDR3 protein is CSARVPVSISGGTDTQYF. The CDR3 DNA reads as TGCAGTGCTAGAGTCCCCGTTAGTATATCGGGAGGGACAGATACGCAGTATTTT.

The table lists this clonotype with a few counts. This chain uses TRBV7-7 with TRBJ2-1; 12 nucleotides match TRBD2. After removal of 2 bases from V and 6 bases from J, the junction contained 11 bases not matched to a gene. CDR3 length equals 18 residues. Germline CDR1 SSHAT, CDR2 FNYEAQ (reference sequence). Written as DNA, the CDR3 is TGTGCCAGCAGCTTAACTCTAGCGGGGGGGCCTGAGGTCAATGAGCAGTTCTTC. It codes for CASSLTLAGGPEVNEQFF.

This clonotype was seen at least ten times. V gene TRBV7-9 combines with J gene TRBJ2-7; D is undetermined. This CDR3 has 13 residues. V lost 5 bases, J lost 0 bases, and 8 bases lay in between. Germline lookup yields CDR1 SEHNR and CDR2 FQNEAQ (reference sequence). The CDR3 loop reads CASSEANSYEQYF. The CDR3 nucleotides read TGTGCCAGCAGCGAGGCGAACTCCTACGAGCAGTACTTC.

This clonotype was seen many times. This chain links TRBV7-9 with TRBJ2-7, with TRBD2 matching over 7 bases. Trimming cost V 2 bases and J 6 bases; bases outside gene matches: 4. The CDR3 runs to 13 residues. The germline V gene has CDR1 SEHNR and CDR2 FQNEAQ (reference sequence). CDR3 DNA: TGTGCCAGCAGCTTAAGGGGCGGGAGCGAGCAGTACTTC. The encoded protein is CASSLRGGSEQYF.

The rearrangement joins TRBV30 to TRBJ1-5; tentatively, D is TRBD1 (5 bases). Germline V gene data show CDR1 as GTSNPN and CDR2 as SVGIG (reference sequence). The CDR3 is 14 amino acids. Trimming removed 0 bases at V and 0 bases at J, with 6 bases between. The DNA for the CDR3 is TGTGCCTGGAGTGTACAGGCTAGCAATCAGCCCCAGCATTTT. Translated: CAWSVQASNQPQHF. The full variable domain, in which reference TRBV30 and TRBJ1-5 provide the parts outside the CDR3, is SQTIHQWPATLVQPVGSPLSLECTVEGTSNPNLYWYRQAAGRGLQLLFYSVGIGQISSEVPQNLSASRPQDRQFILSSKKLLLSDSGFYLCAWSVQASNQPQHFGDGTRLSIL.

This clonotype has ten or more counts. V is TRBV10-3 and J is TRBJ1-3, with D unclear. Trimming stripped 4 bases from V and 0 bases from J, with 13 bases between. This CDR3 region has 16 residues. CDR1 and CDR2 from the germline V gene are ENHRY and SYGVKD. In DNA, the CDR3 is TGTGCCATCAGTGCCTCCGGAAGGAGCTCTGGAAACACCATATATTTT. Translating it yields CAISASGRSSGNTIYF.

The chain's CDR3 is CASSPQVAYSNQPQHF. As DNA, the CDR3 is TGTGCCAGCTCGCCCCAGGTCGCGTATAGCAATCAGCCCCAGCATTTT. The gene calls are TRBV18 and TRBJ1-5; D not certain. Trimming pared 6 bases from V and 0 bases from J, leaving 15 bases between. The CDR3 sequence is 16 residues long. Germline CDR1 and CDR2: KGHSH and LQKENI.

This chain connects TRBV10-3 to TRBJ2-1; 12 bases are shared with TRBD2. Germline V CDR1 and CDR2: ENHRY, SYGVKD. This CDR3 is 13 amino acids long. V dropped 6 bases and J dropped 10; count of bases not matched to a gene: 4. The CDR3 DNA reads TGTGCCATCAGGGGACTAGCGGGCCCGGAGCAGTTCTTC. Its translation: CAIRGLAGPEQFF.

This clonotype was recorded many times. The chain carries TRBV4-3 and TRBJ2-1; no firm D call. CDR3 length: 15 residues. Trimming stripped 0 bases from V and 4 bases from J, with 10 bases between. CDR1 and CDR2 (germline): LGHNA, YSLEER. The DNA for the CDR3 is TGCGCCAGCAGCCAAGACAGCGTGACATACAATGAGCAGTTCTTC. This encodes CASSQDSVTYNEQFF.

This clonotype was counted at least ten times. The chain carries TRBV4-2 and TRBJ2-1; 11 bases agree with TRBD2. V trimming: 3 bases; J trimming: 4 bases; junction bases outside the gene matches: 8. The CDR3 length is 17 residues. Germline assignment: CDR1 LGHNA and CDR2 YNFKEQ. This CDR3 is CASSQGLAEELYNEQFF. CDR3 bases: TGTGCCAGCAGCCAGGGACTAGCGGAGGAACTTTACAATGAGCAGTTCTTC.

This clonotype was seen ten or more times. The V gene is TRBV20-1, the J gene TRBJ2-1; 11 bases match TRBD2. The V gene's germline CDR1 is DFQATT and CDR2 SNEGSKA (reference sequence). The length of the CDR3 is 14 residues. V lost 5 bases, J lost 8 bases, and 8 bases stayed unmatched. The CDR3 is CSARGLAEYDEQFF. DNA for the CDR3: TGCAGTGCTCGGGGACTAGCGGAATACGATGAGCAGTTCTTC.

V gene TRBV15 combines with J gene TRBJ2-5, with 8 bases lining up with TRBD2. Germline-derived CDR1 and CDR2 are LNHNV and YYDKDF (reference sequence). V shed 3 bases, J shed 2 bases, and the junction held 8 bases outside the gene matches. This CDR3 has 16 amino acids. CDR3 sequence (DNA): TGTGCCACCAGCAGCTTAGTTTTAGCGGGGCAAGAGACCCAGTACTTC. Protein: CATSSLVLAGQETQYF. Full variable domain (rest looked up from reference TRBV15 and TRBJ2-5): DAMVIQNPRYQVTQFGKPVTLSCSQTLNHNVMYWYQQKSSQAPKLLFHYYDKDFNNEADTPDNFQSRRPNTSFCFLDIRSPGLGDTAMYLCATSSLVLAGQETQYFGPGTRLLVL.

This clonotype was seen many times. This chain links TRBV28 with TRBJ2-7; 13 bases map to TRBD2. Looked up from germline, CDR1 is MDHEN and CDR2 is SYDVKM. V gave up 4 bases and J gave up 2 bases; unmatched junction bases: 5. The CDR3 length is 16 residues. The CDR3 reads CASSSPGLAGAYEQYF. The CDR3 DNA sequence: TGTGCCAGCAGTTCACCAGGACTAGCGGGGGCCTACGAGCAGTACTTC. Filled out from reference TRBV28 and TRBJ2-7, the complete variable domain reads DVKVTQSSRYLVKRTGEKVFLECVQDMDHENMFWYRQDPGLGLRLIYFSYDVKMKEKGDIPEGYSVSREKKERFSLILESASTNQTSMYLCASSSPGLAGAYEQYFGPGTRLTVT.

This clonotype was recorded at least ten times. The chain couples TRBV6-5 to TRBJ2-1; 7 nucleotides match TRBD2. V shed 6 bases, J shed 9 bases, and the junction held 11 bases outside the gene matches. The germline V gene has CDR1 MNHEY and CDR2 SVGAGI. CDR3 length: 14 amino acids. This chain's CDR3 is CASSFSGQVSEQFF. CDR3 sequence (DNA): TGTGCCAGCAGCTTTAGCGGGCAAGTCAGTGAGCAGTTCTTC.

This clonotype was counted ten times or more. DNA of the CDR3: TGTGCCACCAGCGAGACAGGGGAGGAGACCCAGTACTTC. This sequence encodes CATSETGEETQYF. The V and J genes are TRBV24-1 and TRBJ2-5; TRBD1 matches 8 bases. Trimming removed 7 bases from V and 5 bases from J; junction bases left unmatched: 5. The CDR3 is 13 amino acids. Germline values: CDR1 KGHDR, CDR2 SFDVKD.

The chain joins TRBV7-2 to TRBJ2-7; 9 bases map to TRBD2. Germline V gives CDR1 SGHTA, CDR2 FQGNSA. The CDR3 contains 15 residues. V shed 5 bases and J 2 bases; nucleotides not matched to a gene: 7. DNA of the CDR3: TGTGCCAGCAGCAAGCGGGGGGACACGACCTACGAGCAGTACTTC. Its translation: CASSKRGDTTYEQYF. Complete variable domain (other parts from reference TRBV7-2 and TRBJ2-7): GAGVSQSPSNKVTEKGKDVELRCDPISGHTALYWYRQSLGQGLEFLIYFQGNSAPDKSGLPSDRFSAERTGGSVSTLTIQRTQQEDSAVYLCASSKRGDTTYEQYFGPGTRLTVT.

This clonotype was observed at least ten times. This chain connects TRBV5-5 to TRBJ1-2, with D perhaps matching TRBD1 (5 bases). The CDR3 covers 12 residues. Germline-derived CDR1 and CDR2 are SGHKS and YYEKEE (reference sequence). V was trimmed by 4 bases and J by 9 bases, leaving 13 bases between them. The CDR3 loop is CASSPGSMRYTF. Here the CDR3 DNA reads TGTGCCAGCAGCCCAGGGTCTATGCGCTACACCTTC.

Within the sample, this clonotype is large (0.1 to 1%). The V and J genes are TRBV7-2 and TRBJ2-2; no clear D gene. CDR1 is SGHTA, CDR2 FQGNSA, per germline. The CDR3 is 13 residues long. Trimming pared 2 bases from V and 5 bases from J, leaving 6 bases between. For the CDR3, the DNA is TGTGCCAGCAGCTTACTCGGGACCGGGGAGCTGTTTTTT. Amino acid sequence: CASSLLGTGELFF.

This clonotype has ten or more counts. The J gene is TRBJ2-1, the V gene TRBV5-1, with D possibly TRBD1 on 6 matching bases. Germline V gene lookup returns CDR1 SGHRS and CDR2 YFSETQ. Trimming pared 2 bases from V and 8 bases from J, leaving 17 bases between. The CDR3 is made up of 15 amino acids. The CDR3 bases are TGCGCCAGCAGCTTCCATATGGGGGCCGGCGATGAGCAGTTCTTC. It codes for CASSFHMGAGDEQFF.

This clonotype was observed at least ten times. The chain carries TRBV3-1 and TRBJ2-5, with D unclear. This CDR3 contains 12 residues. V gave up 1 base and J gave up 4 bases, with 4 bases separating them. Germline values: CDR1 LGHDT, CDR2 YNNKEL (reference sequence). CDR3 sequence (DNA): TGTGCCAGCAGCCAAGTCCCAGAGACCCAGTACTTC. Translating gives CASSQVPETQYF.

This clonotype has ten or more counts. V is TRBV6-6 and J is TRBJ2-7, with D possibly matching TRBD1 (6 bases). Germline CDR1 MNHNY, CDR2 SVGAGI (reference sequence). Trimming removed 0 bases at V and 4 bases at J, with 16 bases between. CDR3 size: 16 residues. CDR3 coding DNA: TGTGCCAGCAGTTACTCACAGGGTACAAGTGGTTACGAGCAGTACTTC. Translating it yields CASSYSQGTSGYEQYF.

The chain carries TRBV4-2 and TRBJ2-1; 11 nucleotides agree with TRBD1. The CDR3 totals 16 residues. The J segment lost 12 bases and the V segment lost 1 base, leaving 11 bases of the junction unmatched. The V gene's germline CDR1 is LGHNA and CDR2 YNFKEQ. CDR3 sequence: CASSQVGQGGGQGQFF. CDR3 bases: TGTGCCAGCAGCCAAGTGGGACAGGGGGGCGGTCAAGGGCAGTTCTTC.